What follows is one T cell receptor beta chain and its context. The data derive from a study of blood T cell repertoires in COVID-19. The CDR3 length is 15 residues. Looked up from germline, CDR1 is WNHNN and CDR2 is SYGVQD (reference sequence). With 0 bases removed from V and 4 bases from J, the gap between germline ends came to 9 bases. In the original workflow: Amplified reference gene primers provided the basis for estimating nucleated cell counts. Measured with immunoSEQ multiplex PCR; TCRdb has only the in-frame clones, and not every one. Clonal size and the V and J genes are those of that table, whereas D and trimming came from the DNA. Of some 240,000 clones listed, 75% to 85% are singletons.

V usage is TRBV10-1 and J usage is TRBJ2-2; D call uncertain. Input material: peripheral blood. The sequence came from a woman between 35 and 50 years old who had recovered from COVID-19. CDR3 sequence: CASSESTPVTGELFF. CDR3 nucleotide sequence: TGCGCCAGCAGTGAGTCGACTCCGGTCACCGGGGAGCTGTTTTTT.